These 9 T cell receptor beta chains came from one sample sequenced in a study of brain T cells in children with intractable seizures (dated by TCRdb to the early 2020s). The library was produced with the immunoSEQ multiplex PCR assay. Here the immuneACCESS table is served through TCRdb, limited to in-frame sequences with V and J called. Missing clones are a known gap in these copies; in checked studies unresolved V genes cover under half, and the rest lacks a known reason. This sample has about 340,000 clones in its table, and 93% of those were observed once. Roughly 6% of the sample is in the top ten clones. The time point label corresponds to: blood from clinic visit 5 months post-surgery; TSC patient then seizure free. The source material was peripheral blood, sampled roughly 5 months after surgery. The receptors shown here come from a boy in the first two years of life with tuberous sclerosis and intractable seizures.

The chain joins TRBV5-4 to TRBJ2-1; maybe TRBD2 (6 bases). Per the germline V gene, CDR1 is SGHNT and CDR2 is YYREEE (reference sequence). Trimming took 0 bases from V and 2 from J, leaving 9 bases between them. The CDR3 has 15 residues. The CDR3 here is CASSLGGRPYNEQFF. The CDR3 DNA sequence: TGTGCCAGCAGCTTGGGAGGGAGGCCCTACAATGAGCAGTTCTTC.

This chain uses TRBV30 with TRBJ1-1; D perhaps matches TRBD1 (6 bases). V lost 0 bases and J lost 8, with 13 bases in between. Germline V gene sequence: CDR1 GTSNPN, CDR2 SVGIG (reference sequence). CDR3 size: 13 residues. The chain's CDR3 is CAWSVGMGAEAFF. The CDR3 bases are TGTGCCTGGAGTGTAGGGATGGGGGCCGAAGCTTTCTTT.

The chain uses TRBV28 and TRBJ1-5, with 8 nucleotides matching TRBD1. The V gene's germline CDR1 is MDHEN and CDR2 SYDVKM. With 6 bases clipped from V and 10 bases from J, the junction kept 14 bases outside the gene matches. The CDR3 consists of 15 residues. CDR3 DNA sequence: TGTGCCAGCAGCCGGGACCGGAGACAGGGGTTTCCCCAGCATTTT. This sequence encodes CASSRDRRQGFPQHF.

In DNA form, the CDR3 reads TGTGCCAGCAGACGGGACAGGCCGTCTGGCTACACCTTC. As protein: CASRRDRPSGYTF. The chain recombines TRBV7-9 with TRBJ1-2; TRBD1 aligns across 8 bases. The CDR3 loop spans 13 amino acids. The junction had 7 bases not matched to a gene; V was cut back by 6 bases and J by 7 bases. Germline-derived CDR1 and CDR2 are SEHNR and FQNEAQ (reference sequence).

The chain combines TRBV12-5 with TRBJ2-6, with TRBD2 as a possible D gene (5 bases). CDR1 is LGHNT, CDR2 FRNRAP, per germline. This CDR3 has 19 residues. V was clipped by 0 bases and J by 2 bases, with 17 bases between them. DNA of the CDR3: TGTGCTAGTGGTTTGGTACTGGACCCTCGAGGGACTGGGGCCAACGTCCTGACTTTC. As protein: CASGLVLDPRGTGANVLTF.

V and J are TRBV7-9 and TRBJ2-7, with unresolved D. The CDR3 covers 12 residues. The germline V gene encodes CDR1 SEHNR and CDR2 FQNEAQ (reference sequence). V lost 5 bases and J lost 5, with 10 bases in between. The CDR3 nucleotides read TGTGCCAGCAGCCAACGGACCAACGAGCAGTACTTC. This translates into CASSQRTNEQYF.

The chain recombines TRBV19 with TRBJ2-1, with D possibly matching TRBD1 (5 bases). CDR3 size: 16 residues. Germline values: CDR1 LNHDA, CDR2 SQIVND (reference sequence). V lost 1 base to trimming and J lost 0 bases, with 10 bases between them. The CDR3: CASSIAVRGSYNEQFF. The CDR3, as DNA: TGTGCCAGTAGTATAGCTGTTAGGGGCTCCTACAATGAGCAGTTCTTC.

The CDR3 reads CASSEWGAGVSDTQYF. For the CDR3, the DNA is TGTGCCAGCAGTGAATGGGGGGCGGGTGTATCAGATACGCAGTATTTT. This rearrangement joins TRBV2 to TRBJ2-3; D tentatively reads TRBD1 or TRBD2 (6 bases each). CDR3 length: 16 residues. Trimming cost V 2 bases and J 4 bases, with 16 bases left between them. CDR1 SNHLY and CDR2 FYNNEI come from the germline V gene.

V gene TRBV12-3 or TRBV12-4 combines with J gene TRBJ1-2; tentative D call: TRBD1 (5 bases). The CDR3 has 12 residues. Trimming shortened V by 5 bases and J by 7 bases, and 11 bases separated the two germline ends. The chain's CDR3 is CASSAGLGGYTF. The CDR3 DNA reads TGTGCCAGCAGTGCAGGGTTGGGTGGCTACACCTTC.